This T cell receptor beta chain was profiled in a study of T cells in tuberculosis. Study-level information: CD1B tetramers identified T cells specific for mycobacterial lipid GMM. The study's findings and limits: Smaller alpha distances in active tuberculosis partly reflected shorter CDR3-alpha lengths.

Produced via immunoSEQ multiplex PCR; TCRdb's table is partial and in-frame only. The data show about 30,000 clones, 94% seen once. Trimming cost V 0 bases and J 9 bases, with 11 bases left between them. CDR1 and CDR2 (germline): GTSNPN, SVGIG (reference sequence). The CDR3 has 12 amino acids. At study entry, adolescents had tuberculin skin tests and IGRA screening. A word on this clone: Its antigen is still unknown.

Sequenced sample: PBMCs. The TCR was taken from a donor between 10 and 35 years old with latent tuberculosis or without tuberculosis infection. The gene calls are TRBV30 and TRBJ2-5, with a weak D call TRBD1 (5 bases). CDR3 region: CAWSVPPRAQYF. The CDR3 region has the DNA TGTGCCTGGAGTGTACCCCCCAGGGCCCAGTACTTC.